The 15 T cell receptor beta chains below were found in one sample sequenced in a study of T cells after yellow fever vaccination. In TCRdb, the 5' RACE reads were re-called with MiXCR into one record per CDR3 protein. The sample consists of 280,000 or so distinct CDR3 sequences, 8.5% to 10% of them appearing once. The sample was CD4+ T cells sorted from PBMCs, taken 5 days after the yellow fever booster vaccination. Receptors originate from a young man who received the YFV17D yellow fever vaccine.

The CDR3 region is CSASLPPQPQHF. CDR3 DNA sequence: TGCAGTGCTAGTTTGCCCCCGCAGCCCCAGCATTTT. The rearrangement joins TRBV20-1 to TRBJ1-5; D uncertain. Between the trimmed V and J ends, which lost 3 bases and 7 bases, there was a span of 10 bases. The CDR3 runs 12 residues. Per germline, CDR1 DFQATT and CDR2 SNEGSKA (reference sequence).

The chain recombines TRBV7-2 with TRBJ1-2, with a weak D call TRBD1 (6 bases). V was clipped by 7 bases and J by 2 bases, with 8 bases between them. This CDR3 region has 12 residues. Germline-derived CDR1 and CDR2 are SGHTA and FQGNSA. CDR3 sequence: CASNTGNYGYTF. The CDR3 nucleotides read TGTGCCAGCAACACAGGGAACTATGGCTACACCTTC. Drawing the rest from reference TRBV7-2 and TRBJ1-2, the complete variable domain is GAGVSQSPSNKVTEKGKDVELRCDPISGHTALYWYRQSLGQGLEFLIYFQGNSAPDKSGLPSDRFSAERTGGSVSTLTIQRTQQEDSAVYLCASNTGNYGYTFGSGTRLTVV.

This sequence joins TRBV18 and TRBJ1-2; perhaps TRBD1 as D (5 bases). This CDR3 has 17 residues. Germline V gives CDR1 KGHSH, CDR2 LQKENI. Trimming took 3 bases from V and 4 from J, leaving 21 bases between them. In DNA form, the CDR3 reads TGTGCCAGCTCACCTGTGATAGGGACCCCAAAGGGCTATGGCTACACCTTC. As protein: CASSPVIGTPKGYGYTF.

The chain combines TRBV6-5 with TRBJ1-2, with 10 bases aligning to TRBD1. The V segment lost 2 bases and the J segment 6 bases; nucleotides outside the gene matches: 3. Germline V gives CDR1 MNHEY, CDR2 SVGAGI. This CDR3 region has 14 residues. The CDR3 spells CASSYTTGGHGYTF. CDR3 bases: TGTGCCAGCAGTTACACGACAGGGGGCCATGGCTACACCTTC.

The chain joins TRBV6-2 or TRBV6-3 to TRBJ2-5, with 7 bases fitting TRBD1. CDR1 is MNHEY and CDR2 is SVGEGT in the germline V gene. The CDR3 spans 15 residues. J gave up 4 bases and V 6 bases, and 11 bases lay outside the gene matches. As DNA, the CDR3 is TGTGCCAGCAGCCGAGGCAGACAGGGAACAGAGACCCAGTACTTC. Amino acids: CASSRGRQGTETQYF.

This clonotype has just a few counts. For the CDR3, the DNA is TGTGCCAGCAGTGAATTGCCTGGCAGGGGGAGGGAGACCCAGTACTTC. Its translation is CASSELPGRGRETQYF. The chain couples TRBV25-1 to TRBJ2-5; tentative D call: TRBD1 (7 bases). CDR1 is MGHDK, CDR2 SYGVNS, per germline. Trimming stripped 1 base from V and 5 bases from J, with 17 bases between. The CDR3 covers 16 residues.

CDR3 in amino acids: CASRSPTGGYGYTF. The CDR3 DNA is TGTGCCAGCAGAAGTCCAACAGGGGGCTATGGCTACACCTTC. The chain links TRBV6-5 to TRBJ1-2; the match to TRBD1 covers 8 bases. CDR3 length equals 14 residues. Germline values: CDR1 MNHEY, CDR2 SVGAGI. The junction had 7 bases not matched to a gene; V was cut back by 6 bases and J by 4 bases.

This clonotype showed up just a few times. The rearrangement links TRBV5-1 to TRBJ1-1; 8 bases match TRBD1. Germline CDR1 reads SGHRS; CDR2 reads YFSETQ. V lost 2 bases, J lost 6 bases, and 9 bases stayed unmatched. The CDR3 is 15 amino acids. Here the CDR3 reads CASSLNQGAFAEAFF. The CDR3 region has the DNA TGCGCCAGCAGCTTAAACCAGGGGGCTTTTGCTGAAGCTTTCTTT.

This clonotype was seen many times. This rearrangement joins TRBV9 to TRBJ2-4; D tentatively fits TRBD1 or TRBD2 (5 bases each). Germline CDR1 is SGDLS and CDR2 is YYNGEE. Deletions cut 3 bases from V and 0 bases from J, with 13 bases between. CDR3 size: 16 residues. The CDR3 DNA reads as TGTGCCAGCAGCGAACAGGCGGGCCAAGCCAAAAACATTCAGTACTTC. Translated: CASSEQAGQAKNIQYF.

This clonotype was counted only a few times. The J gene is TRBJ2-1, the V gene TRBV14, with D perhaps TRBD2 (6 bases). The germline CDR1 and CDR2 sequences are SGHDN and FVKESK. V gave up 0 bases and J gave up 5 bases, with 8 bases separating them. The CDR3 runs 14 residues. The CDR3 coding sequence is TGTGCCAGCAGCCAAGACGGGGGAAACAATGAGCAGTTCTTC. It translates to CASSQDGGNNEQFF.

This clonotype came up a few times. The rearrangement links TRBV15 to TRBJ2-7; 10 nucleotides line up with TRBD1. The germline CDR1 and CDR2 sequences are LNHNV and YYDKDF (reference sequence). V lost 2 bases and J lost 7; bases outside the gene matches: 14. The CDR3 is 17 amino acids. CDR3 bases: TGTGCCACCAGCAGATATGTCGGGACAGGGGTTATCAGGGAGCAGTACTTC. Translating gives CATSRYVGTGVIREQYF.

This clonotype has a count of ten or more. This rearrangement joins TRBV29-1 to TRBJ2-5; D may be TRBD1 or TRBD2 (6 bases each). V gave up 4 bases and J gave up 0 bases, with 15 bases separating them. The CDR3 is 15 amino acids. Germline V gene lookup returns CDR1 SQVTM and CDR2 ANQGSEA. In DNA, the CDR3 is TGCAGCGTTGGGGTAGGGGGGCCGTACCAAGAGACCCAGTACTTC. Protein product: CSVGVGGPYQETQYF.

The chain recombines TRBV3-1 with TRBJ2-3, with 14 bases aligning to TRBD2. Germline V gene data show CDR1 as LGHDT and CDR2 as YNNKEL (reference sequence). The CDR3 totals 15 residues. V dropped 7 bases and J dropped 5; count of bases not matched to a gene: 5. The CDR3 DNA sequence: TGTGCCAGCACGGGACTAGCGGGGGAAGGAGATACGCAGTATTTT. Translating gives CASTGLAGEGDTQYF.

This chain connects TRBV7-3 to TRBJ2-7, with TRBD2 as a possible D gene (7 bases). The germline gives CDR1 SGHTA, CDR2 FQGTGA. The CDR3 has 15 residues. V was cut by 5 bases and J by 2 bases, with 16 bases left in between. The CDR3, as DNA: TGTGCCAGCAGCCCCAAGGGGGGGCGACCCTACGAGCAGTACTTC. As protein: CASSPKGGRPYEQYF.

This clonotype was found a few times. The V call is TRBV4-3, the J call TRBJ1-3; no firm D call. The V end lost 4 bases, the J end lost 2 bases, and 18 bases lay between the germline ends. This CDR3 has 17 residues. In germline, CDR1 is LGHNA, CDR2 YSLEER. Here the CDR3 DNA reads TGCGCCAGCAGCCCCGAGCCTCTCGGTCCTCCTGGAAACACCATATATTTT. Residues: CASSPEPLGPPGNTIYF.